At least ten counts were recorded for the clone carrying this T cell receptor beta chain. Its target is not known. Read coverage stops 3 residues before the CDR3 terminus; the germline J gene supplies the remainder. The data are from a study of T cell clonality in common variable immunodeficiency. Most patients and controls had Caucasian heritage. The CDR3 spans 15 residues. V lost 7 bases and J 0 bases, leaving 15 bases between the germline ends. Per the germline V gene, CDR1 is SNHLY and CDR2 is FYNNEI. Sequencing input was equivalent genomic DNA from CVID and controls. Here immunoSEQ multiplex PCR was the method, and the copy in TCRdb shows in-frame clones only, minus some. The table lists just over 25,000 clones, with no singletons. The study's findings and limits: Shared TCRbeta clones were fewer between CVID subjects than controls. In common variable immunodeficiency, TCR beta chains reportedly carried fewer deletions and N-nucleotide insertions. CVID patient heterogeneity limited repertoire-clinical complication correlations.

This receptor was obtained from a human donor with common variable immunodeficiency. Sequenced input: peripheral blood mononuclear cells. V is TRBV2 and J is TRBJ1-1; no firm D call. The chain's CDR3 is CASILLGSLNTEAFF. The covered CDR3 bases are TGTGCCAGCATCCTACTGGGCAGCTTGAACACTGAA.